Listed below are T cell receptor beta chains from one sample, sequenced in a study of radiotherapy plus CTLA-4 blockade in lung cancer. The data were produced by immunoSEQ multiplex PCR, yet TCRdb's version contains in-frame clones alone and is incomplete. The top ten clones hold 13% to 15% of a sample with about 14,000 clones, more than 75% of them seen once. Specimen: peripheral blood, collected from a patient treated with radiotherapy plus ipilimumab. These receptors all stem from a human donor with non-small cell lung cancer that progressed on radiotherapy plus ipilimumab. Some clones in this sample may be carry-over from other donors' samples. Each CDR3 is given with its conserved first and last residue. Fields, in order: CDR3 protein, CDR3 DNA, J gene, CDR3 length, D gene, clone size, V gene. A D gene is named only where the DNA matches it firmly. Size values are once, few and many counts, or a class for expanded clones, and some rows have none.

CASSLVLAGADEQFF,TGCGCCAGCAGCTTGGTGTTAGCGGGGGCCGATGAGCAGTTCTTC,TRBJ2-1,15,TRBD2,.,TRBV5-1
CASSYEGYEQYF,TGTGCCAGCAGTTACGAGGGCTACGAGCAGTACTTC,TRBJ2-7,12,.,.,TRBV13
CASSPRTEPNYGYTF,TGTGCCAGCAGCCCGCGGACAGAACCTAACTATGGCTACACCTTC,TRBJ1-2,15,.,.,TRBV7-6
CSVPGVGTNPTNYGYTF,TGCAGCGTTCCGGGGGTGGGGACGAATCCTACTAACTATGGCTACACCTTC,TRBJ1-2,17,.,.,TRBV29-1
CASSIRRENYGYTF,TGTGCCAGTAGTATCCGCCGGGAAAACTATGGCTACACCTTC,TRBJ1-2,14,.,.,TRBV19
CAISEDRGTEAFF,TGTGCCATCAGCGAGGACAGGGGCACTGAAGCTTTCTTT,TRBJ1-1,13,TRBD1,once,TRBV10-3
CASSPNSQGFNAEAFF,TGTGCCAGCAGCCCCAATTCTCAGGGCTTTAACGCTGAAGCTTTCTTT,TRBJ1-1,16,.,.,TRBV6-6
CSVEAWEASNIQYF,TGCAGCGTTGAGGCTTGGGAGGCCTCGAACATTCAGTACTTC,TRBJ2-4,14,.,once,TRBV29-1
CASISTGTGLLF,TGTGCCAGCATTTCTACCGGGACAGGACTCTTATTC,TRBJ1-2,12,TRBD1,.,TRBV2
CASSYQASFKGFHTDTQYF,TGTGCCAGCAGCTACCAGGCTAGCTTTAAGGGATTCCACACAGATACGCAGTATTTT,TRBJ2-3,19,.,.,TRBV7-9
CASSQGAGNTEAFF,TGTGCCAGTAGCCAGGGGGCCGGGAACACTGAAGCTTTCTTT,TRBJ1-1,14,TRBD1,once,TRBV19
CASSLGQQEETQYF,TGTGCCAGCAGCCTGGGACAACAAGAAGAGACCCAGTACTTC,TRBJ2-5,14,.,.,TRBV6-5
CASSFQGLSEQFF,TGTGCCAGCAGCTTTCAAGGACTAAGTGAGCAGTTCTTC,TRBJ2-1,13,.,.,TRBV7-9
CASGGPSEKLFF,TGTGCCAGCGGGGGCCCATCGGAAAAACTGTTTTTT,TRBJ1-4,12,.,.,TRBV5-6
CASGFRVGGNTGELFF,TGCGCCAGCGGCTTTCGGGTCGGGGGGAACACCGGGGAGCTGTTTTTT,TRBJ2-2,16,.,.,TRBV5-1
CASSLGRVGELFF,TGTGCCAGCAGCTTAGGCAGGGTCGGGGAGCTGTTTTTT,TRBJ2-2,13,.,.,TRBV7-4
CASSLELGQGSRELFF,TGTGCCAGCAGCTTGGAATTGGGACAGGGGAGTAGGGAGCTGTTTTTT,TRBJ2-2,16,TRBD1,.,TRBV5-4